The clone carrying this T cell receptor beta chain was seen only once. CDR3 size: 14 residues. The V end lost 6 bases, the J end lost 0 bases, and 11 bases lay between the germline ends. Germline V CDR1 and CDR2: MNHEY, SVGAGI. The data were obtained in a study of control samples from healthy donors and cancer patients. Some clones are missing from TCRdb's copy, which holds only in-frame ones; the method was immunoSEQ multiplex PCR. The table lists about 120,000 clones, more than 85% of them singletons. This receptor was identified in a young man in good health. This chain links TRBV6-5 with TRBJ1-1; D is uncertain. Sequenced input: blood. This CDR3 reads CASRERLMNTEAFF. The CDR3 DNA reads TGTGCCAGCAGGGAGAGACTGATGAACACTGAAGCTTTCTTT.